A single sample is the source of the 10 T cell receptor beta chains below, sequenced in a study of T-cell memory formation after mild COVID-19. TCRdb ran MiXCR on the 5' RACE reads and lists one entry per CDR3 protein. This sample yields approximately 52,000 distinct CDR3 sequences, of which over 9% are seen a single time; about 10% belongs to the top ten. The sample comprised PBMCs or a T cell subset sorted from them (not recorded which). These receptors were obtained from an adult woman who had mild COVID-19 (a few samples of this study predate the infection). Cell type and time point are not known.

This clonotype came up a few times. The chain uses TRBV10-3 and TRBJ2-1; D possibly corresponds to TRBD1 (6 bases). The CDR3 is 17 amino acids. Trimming removed 6 bases from V and 0 bases from J, with 18 bases in between. Germline lookup yields CDR1 ENHRY and CDR2 SYGVKD. DNA of the CDR3: TGTGCCATCAGCAAAAGGAGGACAGCCAGCTCCTACAATGAGCAGTTCTTC. Protein sequence: CAISKRRTASSYNEQFF.

This clonotype was seen ten or more times. The chain combines TRBV29-1 with TRBJ2-1; 11 bases map to TRBD2. From germline, CDR1 is SQVTM and CDR2 ANQGSEA. V shed 6 bases, J shed 5 bases, and the junction held 12 bases outside the gene matches. The CDR3 length is 16 residues. The CDR3 protein is CSVDGRLAGFNNEQFF. CDR3 DNA sequence: TGCAGCGTCGACGGGAGACTAGCGGGGTTCAACAATGAGCAGTTCTTC.

This clonotype was seen at least ten times. This sequence joins TRBV29-1 and TRBJ2-1; 11 bases align to TRBD2. Trimming cost V 2 bases and J 10 bases; bases outside gene matches: 10. In germline, CDR1 is SQVTM, CDR2 ANQGSEA. The CDR3 spans 15 residues. The CDR3 region is CSVERLAGGLGEQFF. CDR3 bases: TGCAGCGTTGAAAGGCTAGCGGGGGGTCTCGGAGAGCAGTTCTTC.

This clonotype showed up just a few times. The J gene is TRBJ1-1, the V gene TRBV12-3 or TRBV12-4; 8 nucleotides line up with TRBD1. Losses at the gene ends were 6 bases for V and 0 bases for J; bases not matched to a gene: 6. This CDR3 has 15 amino acids. This CDR3 reads CASSFQGAMNTEAFF. For the CDR3, the DNA is TGTGCCAGCAGCTTTCAGGGGGCCATGAACACTGAAGCTTTCTTT.

The table lists this clonotype with many counts. The chain has TRBV9 and TRBJ2-3; TRBD1 aligns across 7 bases. The CDR3 is made up of 17 amino acids. Trimming cost V 0 bases and J 2 bases; bases outside gene matches: 9. From germline, CDR1 is SGDLS and CDR2 YYNGEE. CDR3 residues: CASSVEMGTAFTDTQYF. The DNA for the CDR3 is TGTGCCAGCAGCGTAGAAATGGGGACAGCCTTCACAGATACGCAGTATTTT. The entire variable domain, with the rest obtained from reference TRBV9 and TRBJ2-3, is as follows: DSGVTQTPKHLITATGQRVTLRCSPRSGDLSVYWYQQSLDQGLQFLIQYYNGEERAKGNILERFSAQQFPDLHSELNLSSLELGDSALYFCASSVEMGTAFTDTQYFGPGTRLTVL.

There are many counts of this clonotype. V and J are TRBV7-8 and TRBJ2-7; D might be TRBD1 (6 bases). V was trimmed by 5 bases and J by 2 bases, leaving 13 bases between them. The CDR3 runs 14 residues. The V gene's germline CDR1 is SGHVS and CDR2 FQNEAQ. CDR3: CASSTRQATYEQYF. The CDR3 DNA reads as TGTGCCAGCAGCACCCGACAGGCAACCTACGAGCAGTACTTC. Based on the CDR3 plus reference TRBV7-8 and TRBJ2-7, the full variable domain is GAGVSQSPRYKVAKRGQDVALRCDPISGHVSLFWYQQALGQGPEFLTYFQNEAQLDKSGLPSDRFFAERPEGSVSTLKIQRTQQEDSAVYLCASSTRQATYEQYFGPGTRLTVT.

The chain recombines TRBV4-1 with TRBJ1-5; no definite D call. Trimming left V 4 bases short and J 1 base short, with 11 bases between. CDR1 and CDR2 (germline): MGHRA, YSYEKL. CDR3 size: 15 residues. CDR3 amino acids: CASSPNTESNQPQHF. The CDR3 DNA is TGCGCCAGCAGCCCAAACACGGAAAGCAATCAGCCCCAGCATTTT.

This chain links TRBV30 with TRBJ1-5, with 7 bases lining up with TRBD1. After removal of 3 bases from V and 3 bases from J, the junction contained 8 bases not matched to a gene. This CDR3 has 15 amino acids. Germline values: CDR1 GTSNPN, CDR2 SVGIG (reference sequence). The CDR3 loop reads CAWRTPGGANQPQHF. The CDR3, as DNA: TGTGCCTGGAGAACCCCAGGGGGTGCCAATCAGCCCCAGCATTTT.

The rearrangement joins TRBV12-3 or TRBV12-4 to TRBJ2-5; D call uncertain. There are 14 residues in the CDR3. V lost 3 bases and J lost 2, with 10 bases in between. CDR3 loop: CASSFYKTQETQYF. Written as DNA, the CDR3 is TGTGCCAGCAGTTTTTATAAGACACAAGAGACCCAGTACTTC.

The chain recombines TRBV14 with TRBJ2-3, with D perhaps matching TRBD1 or TRBD2 (7 bases each). Germline CDR1 and CDR2: SGHDN and FVKESK. The CDR3 consists of 17 residues. V was trimmed by 1 base and J by 6 bases, leaving 20 bases between them. The CDR3 is CASSQARGGLGADTQYF. CDR3 nucleotides: TGTGCCAGCAGCCAAGCCAGGGGGGGCCTGGGAGCGGATACGCAGTATTTT.